The clone carrying this T cell receptor beta chain has only a few counts. Antigen specificity is unknown. This record comes from a study of T cells in localized non-small cell lung cancer. Here immunoSEQ multiplex PCR was the method, and the copy in TCRdb shows in-frame clones only, minus some. The sample consists of several thousand clones, approximately 90% of them appearing once. Study-level findings and limits: Paired adjacent lung recovered a median about 61 of the top 100 tumor clones. Compared with tumor, uninvolved adjacent lung displayed greater T cell clonality, ranking highest overall.

Sequenced material: peripheral blood, taken before any cancer treatment. The receptor comes from a male donor older than 55 with stage I lung adenocarcinoma.

The CDR3 loop is CASSLGGLETQYF. In DNA, the CDR3 is TGTGCCAGCAGCTTAGGAGGGTTGGAGACCCAGTACTTC. This chain joins TRBV7-3 and TRBJ2-5; the D gene is possibly TRBD2 (6 bases). There are 13 residues in the CDR3. Germline lookup yields CDR1 SGHTA and CDR2 FQGTGA. Trimming left V 2 bases short and J 5 bases short, with 9 bases between.